The 6 T cell receptor beta chains listed next were all sequenced from one sample in a study of PD-1 blockade in mismatch repair-deficient tumors. Generated by immunoSEQ multiplex PCR, the TCRdb table keeps only in-frame clones and is missing some. Seen here are approximately 15,000 clones, about four fifths observed once, and the top ten hold over 9.5%. Time point defined: roughly ten-day in vitro stimulation with candidate neoantigen peptide 5. The antigens for these receptors are not known. This specimen consisted of cells cultured in vitro, obtained from a patient treated with pembrolizumab. Source of these receptors: an adult with mismatch repair-deficient cancer.

This sequence joins TRBV15 and TRBJ1-1; TRBD1 agrees at 8 bases. The J segment lost 1 base and the V segment lost 1 base, leaving 5 bases of the junction unmatched. CDR1 is LNHNV and CDR2 is YYDKDF in the germline V gene (reference sequence). This CDR3 spans 16 amino acids. The chain's CDR3 is CATSRGTGRQNTEAFF. The CDR3, as DNA: TGTGCCACCAGCAGAGGGACAGGGAGGCAGAACACTGAAGCTTTCTTT.

The chain employs TRBV11-3 and TRBJ2-1, with 10 nucleotides matching TRBD2. CDR1 SGHNT and CDR2 YENEEA come from the germline V gene. The junction had 9 bases not matched to a gene; V was cut back by 0 bases and J by 1 base. The CDR3 spans 19 residues. Written as DNA, the CDR3 is TGTGCCAGCAGCTTAGATGGGGCCGGGACTAGCGTTTCCTACAATGAGCAGTTCTTC. Its protein product is CASSLDGAGTSVSYNEQFF.

The CDR3 DNA is TGTGCCAGCAGTTTATATAGTCAGGTTAATGAAAAACTGTTTTTT. Translating gives CASSLYSQVNEKLFF. V is TRBV28 and J is TRBJ1-4; no definite D call. V gave up 1 base and J gave up 4 bases, with 10 bases separating them. The germline gives CDR1 MDHEN, CDR2 SYDVKM. The CDR3 extends over 15 amino acids.

This chain connects TRBV28 to TRBJ2-5; possible D gene TRBD1, 5 bases. The CDR3 contains 14 residues. Trimming stripped 3 bases from V and 5 bases from J, with 13 bases between. CDR1 is MDHEN and CDR2 is SYDVKM in the germline V gene. The DNA of the CDR3 is TGTGCCAGCAGTTTCGCAGGGATTTATGAGACCCAGTACTTC. Its translation: CASSFAGIYETQYF.

This chain uses TRBV10-1 with TRBJ2-3; 9 bases agree with TRBD1. CDR1 is WNHNN, CDR2 SYGVQD, per germline (reference sequence). The CDR3 spans 14 residues. Germline trimming cut 2 bases from V and 4 bases from J; bases unmatched to any gene: 1. Written as DNA, the CDR3 is TGCGCCAGCAGTGAGACAGGGGGCGCAGATACGCAGTATTTT. It is translated as CASSETGGADTQYF.

This clone is medium-sized within its sample. This chain connects TRBV2 to TRBJ2-7; 12 nucleotides match TRBD2. Germline lookup yields CDR1 SNHLY and CDR2 FYNNEI. V dropped 7 bases and J dropped 2; count of bases not matched to a gene: 6. This CDR3 region has 15 residues. The CDR3 bases are TGTGCCAGCAAACCCGGACTAGCGGGAACCTACGAGCAGTACTTC. This sequence encodes CASKPGLAGTYEQYF.